This passage covers 20 T cell receptor beta chains from one sample sequenced in a study of radiotherapy plus CTLA-4 blockade in lung cancer. Generated by immunoSEQ multiplex PCR, the TCRdb table keeps only in-frame clones and is missing some. This sample has approximately 98,000 clones; approximately 78% occur once, and the top ten carry nearly 3.5%. The sequenced sample was peripheral blood, obtained from a patient treated with radiotherapy plus ipilimumab. The receptor source for this set is a human donor with non-small cell lung cancer who had a partial response to radiotherapy plus ipilimumab.

V gene TRBV19 combines with J gene TRBJ1-4, with D possibly being TRBD1 (5 bases). The CDR3 is made up of 16 amino acids. Trimming left V 7 bases short and J 4 bases short, with 19 bases between. Germline V gives CDR1 LNHDA, CDR2 SQIVND (reference sequence). CDR3 region: CASTTPRGRGNEKLFF. In DNA, the CDR3 is TGTGCCAGTACCACGCCGCGGGGACGGGGTAATGAAAAACTGTTTTTT.

The chain is built from TRBV7-2 and TRBJ2-7, with TRBD1 identical over 8 bases. Germline trimming cut 5 bases from V and 5 bases from J; bases unmatched to any gene: 11. CDR1 is SGHTA, CDR2 FQGNSA, per germline. The length of the CDR3 is 15 residues. In nucleotides, the CDR3 is TGTGCCAGCAGCGGCCGACAGGGGCTCCCCCACGAGCAGTACTTC. The encoded protein is CASSGRQGLPHEQYF. The whole variable domain, filled in from reference TRBV7-2 and TRBJ2-7, reads GAGVSQSPSNKVTEKGKDVELRCDPISGHTALYWYRQSLGQGLEFLIYFQGNSAPDKSGLPSDRFSAERTGGSVSTLTIQRTQQEDSAVYLCASSGRQGLPHEQYFGPGTRLTVT.

The rearrangement uses TRBV7-9 and TRBJ2-5; 8 nucleotides agree with TRBD1. Germline V gives CDR1 SEHNR, CDR2 FQNEAQ (reference sequence). Trimming at V came to 2 bases and at J to 7 bases, leaving 12 bases not matched to a gene. The CDR3 is 16 residues long. Written as DNA, the CDR3 is TGTGCCAGCAGCTTATATACAGGGACAGGCGGAGGGACCCAGTACTTC. Its protein product is CASSLYTGTGGGTQYF.

The CDR3 sequence is CAWRTGGLLHGYTF. CDR3 coding DNA: TGTGCCTGGAGGACTGGGGGCTTACTTCATGGCTACACCTTC. The V call is TRBV30, the J call TRBJ1-2, with D tentatively TRBD1 (6 bases). The ends were cut back, 3 bases at V and 6 bases at J, with 17 bases in the middle. From germline, CDR1 is GTSNPN and CDR2 SVGIG (reference sequence). This CDR3 is built from 14 residues.

The rearrangement joins TRBV18 to TRBJ2-1; 12 nucleotides agree with TRBD2. J lost 0 bases, V lost 5 bases, and 2 bases had no gene match. Looked up from germline, CDR1 is KGHSH and CDR2 is LQKENI. This CDR3 is built from 16 residues. CDR3 in DNA: TGTGCCAGCTCAACGGGACTAGCGGGCTCCTACAATGAGCAGTTCTTC. It codes for CASSTGLAGSYNEQFF.

The chain employs TRBV27 and TRBJ1-4; a weak D match, TRBD1 (6 bases). V was trimmed by 2 bases and J by 8 bases, leaving 21 bases between them. CDR3 length equals 17 residues. The V gene's germline CDR1 is MNHEY and CDR2 SMNVEV (reference sequence). The CDR3 loop is CASSLPRVWGPHEKLFF. The DNA for the CDR3 is TGTGCCAGCAGTTTACCTAGAGTATGGGGGCCCCACGAAAAACTGTTTTTT.

This rearrangement joins TRBV28 to TRBJ2-3; TRBD1 agrees at 7 bases. The V gene end was trimmed by 5 bases and the J gene end by 2 bases; junction bases not matched to a gene: 13. The V gene's germline CDR1 is MDHEN and CDR2 SYDVKM. This CDR3 is 17 amino acids long. CDR3 protein: CASSPSPGQRHTDTQYF. The DNA of the CDR3 is TGTGCCAGCAGTCCTTCACCGGGACAGCGACACACAGATACGCAGTATTTT.

The genes are TRBV19 and TRBJ2-7; 7 nucleotides line up with TRBD1. The J segment lost 4 bases and the V segment lost 3 bases, leaving 3 bases of the junction unmatched. Germline assignment: CDR1 LNHDA and CDR2 SQIVND (reference sequence). The CDR3 sequence is 13 residues long. For the CDR3, the DNA is TGTGCCAGTAGTATCGACAGGGATTACGAGCAGTACTTC. The encoded protein is CASSIDRDYEQYF.

The CDR3 loop reads CASSQYNLGGSLRTDTQYF. The CDR3 nucleotides are TGTGCCAGCAGCCAATATAATCTTGGCGGGAGTCTGAGAACAGATACGCAGTATTTT. The gene calls are TRBV4-2 and TRBJ2-3; 7 nucleotides agree with TRBD2. The CDR3 consists of 19 residues. V gave up 2 bases and J gave up 3 bases; unmatched junction bases: 17. The germline gives CDR1 LGHNA, CDR2 YNFKEQ.

The chain links TRBV27 to TRBJ2-1, with a possible D match to TRBD2 (5 bases). V was shortened by 8 bases and J by 5 bases, with 10 bases between the two germline ends. Germline CDR1 and CDR2: MNHEY and SMNVEV (reference sequence). CDR3 length: 12 residues. CDR3 DNA: TGTGCCAGCGGGGTGCGGGACAATGAGCAGTTCTTC. Its translation: CASGVRDNEQFF.

V gene TRBV2 combines with J gene TRBJ1-5, with no clear D. V dropped 6 bases and J dropped 0 bases, with 12 bases sitting between them. This CDR3 has 15 residues. Germline V lookup: CDR1 SNHLY, CDR2 FYNNEI. CDR3 sequence reads: CASRPILHSNQPQHF. CDR3 coding DNA: TGTGCCAGCAGACCTATATTGCATAGCAATCAGCCCCAGCATTTT.

This clone was picked up one time. The gene calls are TRBV19 and TRBJ2-5, with 7 bases fitting TRBD1. The CDR3 loop spans 13 amino acids. CDR1 LNHDA and CDR2 SQIVND come from the germline V gene (reference sequence). The J segment lost 4 bases and the V segment lost 6 bases, leaving 5 bases of the junction unmatched. CDR3 nucleotide sequence: TGTGCCAGTAGGCCGACAGGGATAGAGACCCAGTACTTC. It translates to CASRPTGIETQYF.

This rearrangement joins TRBV28 to TRBJ1-1; TRBD1 matches at 7 bases. Trimming at V came to 5 bases and at J to 10 bases, leaving 16 bases not matched to a gene. The length of the CDR3 is 15 residues. Germline assignment: CDR1 MDHEN and CDR2 SYDVKM. Written as DNA, the CDR3 is TGTGCCAGCAGTCTACCCTTTGGACAGGTGGTTAGAGCTTTCTTT. Encoded protein: CASSLPFGQVVRAFF.

The rearrangement links TRBV5-1 to TRBJ2-3, with TRBD1 matching 8 bases. Germline V gene lookup returns CDR1 SGHRS and CDR2 YFSETQ. Trimming cost V 0 bases and J 2 bases; bases outside gene matches: 8. This CDR3 contains 17 residues. CDR3 amino acids: CASSLEARGQSTDTQYF. Written as DNA, the CDR3 is TGCGCCAGCAGCTTGGAGGCCAGGGGGCAATCCACAGATACGCAGTATTTT.

J is TRBJ2-7 and V is TRBV18, with a possible D match to TRBD2 (5 bases). Germline V gives CDR1 KGHSH, CDR2 LQKENI. V lost 3 bases, J lost 2 bases, and 5 bases lay in between. This CDR3 contains 12 residues. CDR3 sequence (DNA): TGTGCCAGCTCACCGGAGGCCTACGAGCAGTACTTC. This encodes CASSPEAYEQYF. The full variable domain, completed using reference TRBV18 and TRBJ2-7, is NAGVMQNPRHLVRRRGQEARLRCSPMKGHSHVYWYRQLPEEGLKFMVYLQKENIIDESGMPKERFSAEFPKEGPSILRIQQVVRGDSAAYFCASSPEAYEQYFGPGTRLTVT.

J is TRBJ1-5 and V is TRBV5-5, with D unclear. Trimming removed 0 bases from V and 5 bases from J, with 6 bases in between. The CDR3 has 13 residues. Per germline, CDR1 SGHKS and CDR2 YYEKEE (reference sequence). As DNA, the CDR3 is TGTGCCAGCAGCTTGGGAGAAGATCAGCCCCAGCATTTT. Protein sequence: CASSLGEDQPQHF. Filled out from reference TRBV5-5 and TRBJ1-5, the complete variable domain reads DAGVTQSPTHLIKTRGQQVTLRCSPISGHKSVSWYQQVLGQGPQFIFQYYEKEERGRGNFPDRFSARQFPNYSSELNVNALLLGDSALYLCASSLGEDQPQHFGDGTRLSIL.

The chain carries TRBV7-2 and TRBJ2-1, with D perhaps TRBD1 (6 bases). Trimming removed 5 bases from V and 4 bases from J, with 12 bases in between. The germline CDR1 and CDR2 sequences are SGHTA and FQGNSA. The CDR3 runs 14 residues. CDR3 nucleotide sequence: TGTGCCAGCAGCCCCGGACAGATATACAATGAGCAGTTCTTC. It is translated as CASSPGQIYNEQFF.

The chain recombines TRBV19 with TRBJ1-3; weak D call: TRBD1 (6 bases). The CDR3 totals 14 residues. CDR1 LNHDA and CDR2 SQIVND come from the germline V gene (reference sequence). The V end lost 6 bases, the J end lost 3 bases, and 12 bases lay between the germline ends. CDR3 sequence: CASSPTGRGNTIYF. In DNA, the CDR3 is TGTGCCAGTAGCCCAACAGGGCGTGGAAACACCATATATTTT.

This chain uses TRBV11-2 with TRBJ2-7; D is perhaps TRBD1 (6 bases). V dropped 5 bases and J dropped 6 bases, with 11 bases sitting between them. The CDR3 totals 12 residues. Per germline, CDR1 SGHAT and CDR2 FQNNGV. The CDR3 region has the DNA TGTGCCAGCAGCATTCAGGGGACCGAGCAGTACTTC. Its translation is CASSIQGTEQYF.

The CDR3 bases are TGTGCCAGCTCACCACCGATAGCGGGAGCCTACGAGCAGTACTTC. This encodes CASSPPIAGAYEQYF. The J gene is TRBJ2-7, the V gene TRBV18; the match to TRBD2 covers 9 bases. The germline V gene has CDR1 KGHSH and CDR2 LQKENI. This CDR3 contains 15 residues. With V trimmed by 0 bases and J by 2 bases, 2 bases remained unmatched.